This T cell receptor (beta chain) stems from a study of shared clonotypes between healthy human individuals. Findings and caveats of the study: Non-shared clonotypes had lower generation probabilities than those shared by all four donors.

TCRdb's table, derived via immunoSEQ multiplex PCR, lists solely in-frame clones and lacks some. The sample lists around 1.9 million clones, around 93% seen once, with under 2% in the top ten. The CDR3 extends over 17 amino acids. Germline V gives CDR1 MGHRA, CDR2 YSYEKL. The V gene end was trimmed by 2 bases and the J gene end by 1 base; junction bases not matched to a gene: 11. Naive CD8 cells lacked CD45RO and underwent positive selection for CCR7, leaving out terminally differentiated effector memory CD45RA+ cells. On this clone itself: What it binds is unknown.

The sequence was collected from a man younger than 35 in good health. Some clones in this sample may be carry-over from other donors' samples. The rearrangement joins TRBV4-1 to TRBJ2-7; 7 nucleotides align to TRBD2. Input material: naive CD8+ T cells from PBMCs. In DNA form, the CDR3 reads TGCGCCAGCAGCCAATCCACTAGCGTCGGGAGGTCCTACGAGCAGTACTTC. Its translation: CASSQSTSVGRSYEQYF.